The clone carrying this T cell receptor beta chain was seen at least ten times. The sample is drawn from a study of HIV-infected patients and healthy controls. The CDR3 is 14 amino acids. Germline lookup yields CDR1 SQVTM and CDR2 ANQGSEA. Losses at the gene ends were 3 bases for V and 6 bases for J; bases not matched to a gene: 8. TCRdb re-derived calls from the 5' RACE reads in MiXCR, one entry per CDR3 protein. The repertoire holds tens of thousands of distinct CDR3 sequences, with roughly 19% as singletons. This sequence was found in a human donor in good health. Source material: CD4+ T cells from blood. The V and J genes are TRBV29-1 and TRBJ2-1; TRBD1 agrees at 7 bases. The CDR3 nucleotides read TGCAGCGTTGAGAGGGGGCGCTTGGGCAATGAGCAGTTCTTC. Its translation: CSVERGRLGNEQFF.